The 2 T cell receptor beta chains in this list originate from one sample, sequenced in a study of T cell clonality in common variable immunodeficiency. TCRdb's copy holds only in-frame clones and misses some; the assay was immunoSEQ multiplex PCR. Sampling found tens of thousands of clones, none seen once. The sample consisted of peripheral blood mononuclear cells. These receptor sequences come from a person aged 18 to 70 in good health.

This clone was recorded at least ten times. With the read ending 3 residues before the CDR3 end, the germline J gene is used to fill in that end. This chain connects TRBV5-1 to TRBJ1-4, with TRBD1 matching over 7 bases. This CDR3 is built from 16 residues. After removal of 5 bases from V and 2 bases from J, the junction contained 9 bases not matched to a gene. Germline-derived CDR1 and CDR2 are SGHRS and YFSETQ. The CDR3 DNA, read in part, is TGCGCCAGCAGTCTAAGGGGGCAATTCACTAATGAAAAA. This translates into CASSLRGQFTNEK. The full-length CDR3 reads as CASSLRGQFTNEKLFF.

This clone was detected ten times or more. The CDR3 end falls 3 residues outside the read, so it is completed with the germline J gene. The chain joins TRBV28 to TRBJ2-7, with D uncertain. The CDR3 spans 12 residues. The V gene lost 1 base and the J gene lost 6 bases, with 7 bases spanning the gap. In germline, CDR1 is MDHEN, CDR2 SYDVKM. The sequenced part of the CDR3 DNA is TGTGCCAGCAGTTTATTGGGCCGCGAG. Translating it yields CASSLLGRE. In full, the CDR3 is CASSLLGREQYF.